These 23 T cell receptor beta chains were sequenced from one sample in a study of cytomegalovirus exposure and HLA in healthy donors. Measured with immunoSEQ multiplex PCR; TCRdb has only the in-frame clones, and not every one. The sample lists some 290,000 clones, approximately 91% occurring once. Specimen: PBMCs. These receptors came from a man between 25 and 39 years old in good health and CMV-seronegative.

The rearrangement joins TRBV19 to TRBJ1-2, with unresolved D. Trimming removed 7 bases from V and 2 bases from J, with 11 bases in between. The CDR3 is 13 amino acids. CDR1 and CDR2 (germline): LNHDA, SQIVND (reference sequence). CDR3 region: CASTISPNYGYTF. CDR3 in DNA: TGTGCCAGTACTATTAGTCCCAACTATGGCTACACCTTC.

The chain carries TRBV6-1 and TRBJ1-2; D may be TRBD1 (6 bases). Trimming cost V 0 bases and J 0 bases, with 8 bases left between them. Germline CDR1 and CDR2: MNHNS and SASEGT. This CDR3 spans 15 amino acids. Here the CDR3 reads CASSEATGTNYGYTF. CDR3 nucleotide sequence: TGTGCCAGCAGTGAAGCGACAGGAACTAACTATGGCTACACCTTC.

This clone appeared once. V usage is TRBV14 and J usage is TRBJ2-7; a weak D match, TRBD1 (5 bases). The CDR3 runs 14 residues. V gave up 1 base and J gave up 3 bases, with 10 bases separating them. In germline, CDR1 is SGHDN, CDR2 FVKESK. The DNA for the CDR3 is TGTGCCAGCAGCCAAGGGGGCCTATTCTACGAGCAGTACTTC. The encoded protein is CASSQGGLFYEQYF.

V usage is TRBV25-1 and J usage is TRBJ2-7, with no clear D. The V end was cut by 1 base, the J end by 3 bases, with 10 bases between. This CDR3 has 14 residues. In germline, CDR1 is MGHDK, CDR2 SYGVNS. The CDR3 reads CASSEWAGHYEQYF. The CDR3 nucleotides read TGTGCCAGCAGTGAATGGGCAGGTCACTACGAGCAGTACTTC.

CDR3 residues: CASERGGANTEAFF. The CDR3, as DNA: TGTGCCAGCGAAAGGGGGGGGGCCAACACTGAAGCTTTCTTT. The chain links TRBV6-5 to TRBJ1-1, with D tentatively TRBD1 (6 bases). The CDR3 consists of 14 residues. The V end lost 8 bases, the J end lost 2 bases, and 15 bases lay between the germline ends. Germline loops: CDR1 MNHEY, CDR2 SVGAGI.

The chain joins TRBV5-1 to TRBJ2-1, with 7 bases lining up with TRBD1. The CDR3 is 14 residues long. The ends lost 0 bases at V and 8 bases at J; junction bases unmatched: 5. Per the germline V gene, CDR1 is SGHRS and CDR2 is YFSETQ. The CDR3 DNA reads TGCGCCAGCAGCTTGGCGAAGGGGGCCCATGAGCAGTTCTTC. Amino acid sequence: CASSLAKGAHEQFF.

The gene calls are TRBV5-4 and TRBJ1-2; perhaps TRBD1 as D (5 bases). Between the trimmed V and J ends, which lost 2 bases and 6 bases, there was a span of 23 bases. The germline CDR1 and CDR2 sequences are SGHNT and YYREEE (reference sequence). The CDR3 runs 17 residues. The CDR3 DNA sequence: TGTGCCAGCAGCTTAGGGCCCTTCACGGCTGGGGGGAATGGCTACACCTTC. Protein sequence: CASSLGPFTAGGNGYTF.

The chain uses TRBV15 and TRBJ2-5; TRBD2 might be the D (7 bases). Per the germline V gene, CDR1 is LNHNV and CDR2 is YYDKDF (reference sequence). This CDR3 is 14 amino acids long. V was cut by 8 bases and J by 5 bases, with 18 bases left in between. CDR3 sequence reads: CATRGAGGVETQYF. The CDR3 bases are TGTGCCACCCGGGGGGCTGGAGGTGTGGAGACCCAGTACTTC.

The chain links TRBV7-9 to TRBJ2-4; 8 bases line up with TRBD1. CDR1 is SEHNR and CDR2 is FQNEAQ in the germline V gene (reference sequence). V was pared by 3 bases and J by 2 bases, with 6 bases of the junction left unmatched. The CDR3 extends over 16 amino acids. The CDR3 reads CASSLDGQGTKNIQYF. For the CDR3, the DNA is TGTGCCAGCAGCTTGGACGGACAGGGTACCAAAAACATTCAGTACTTC.

This clone came up a few times. V and J are TRBV19 and TRBJ1-2, with a possible D match to TRBD1 (5 bases). Germline CDR1 and CDR2: LNHDA and SQIVND (reference sequence). V was pared by 4 bases and J by 4 bases, with 10 bases between. The CDR3 runs to 13 residues. The CDR3 region has the DNA TGTGCCAGTAGTAGGAGGGGCGCCTATGGCTACACCTTC. Translating gives CASSRRGAYGYTF. Full variable domain (rest looked up from reference TRBV19 and TRBJ1-2): DGGITQSPKYLFRKEGQNVTLSCEQNLNHDAMYWYRQDPGQGLRLIYYSQIVNDFQKGDIAEGYSVSREKKESFPLTVTSAQKNPTAFYLCASSRRGAYGYTFGSGTRLTVV.

This clone was seen only a few times. This chain connects TRBV6-5 to TRBJ2-7; TRBD1 matches 11 bases. The CDR3 length is 16 residues. Germline CDR1 is MNHEY and CDR2 is SVGAGI. The ends lost 1 base at V and 7 bases at J; junction bases unmatched: 9. For the CDR3, the DNA is TGTGCCAGCAGTTACTGGTTCGGACAGGGGGCGCGGGAGCAGTACTTC. Its translation: CASSYWFGQGAREQYF.

The CDR3, as DNA: TGTGCCAGCAGCTTAGTACTAGCGGGGTTCACAGATACGCAGTATTTT. Residues: CASSLVLAGFTDTQYF. The chain is built from TRBV7-9 and TRBJ2-3, with TRBD2 identical over 10 bases. This CDR3 contains 16 residues. Germline V CDR1 and CDR2: SEHNR, FQNEAQ (reference sequence). With V trimmed by 1 base and J by 2 bases, 3 bases remained unmatched. Together with reference TRBV7-9 and TRBJ2-3, the CDR3 gives the full variable domain: DTGVSQNPRHKITKRGQNVTFRCDPISEHNRLYWYRQTLGQGPEFLTYFQNEAQLEKSRLLSDRFSAERPKGSFSTLEIQRTEQGDSAMYLCASSLVLAGFTDTQYFGPGTRLTVL.

This clone was observed a single time. The J gene is TRBJ2-7, the V gene TRBV27, with 8 bases aligning to TRBD2. The junction had 6 bases not matched to a gene; V was cut back by 6 bases and J by 2 bases. Germline loops: CDR1 MNHEY, CDR2 SMNVEV (reference sequence). The CDR3 totals 14 residues. The CDR3 is CASRTSGGTYEQYF. The CDR3 DNA follows: TGTGCCAGCAGAACTAGCGGTGGGACCTACGAGCAGTACTTC.

This clone showed up just once. The same CDR3 can be traced to other DNA sequences in this sample. For the CDR3, the DNA is TGTGCCAGTAGTGCCGGGACAGGGGGATACGAGCAGTACTTC. Translated, it gives CASSAGTGGYEQYF. The gene calls are TRBV19 and TRBJ2-7; 11 bases agree with TRBD1. Per germline, CDR1 LNHDA and CDR2 SQIVND (reference sequence). The CDR3 covers 14 residues. V trimming: 5 bases; J trimming: 4 bases; junction bases outside the gene matches: 4.

V is TRBV7-8 and J is TRBJ2-7, with 9 bases matching TRBD2. V lost 6 bases, J lost 3 bases, and 9 bases stayed unmatched. CDR1 and CDR2 from the germline V gene are SGHVS and FQNEAQ. The CDR3 length is 15 residues. CDR3 sequence: CASSPRSGGNYEQYF. The CDR3 nucleotides read TGTGCCAGCAGTCCGAGGAGCGGGGGGAACTACGAGCAGTACTTC.

The V and J genes are TRBV29-1 and TRBJ1-1; unclear D gene. Germline V gene sequence: CDR1 SQVTM, CDR2 ANQGSEA. V was shortened by 6 bases and J by 7 bases, with 15 bases between the two germline ends. The CDR3 is made up of 12 amino acids. The CDR3 nucleotides read TGCAGCGTCACCGCGACTGCACTTGAAGCTTTCTTT. This codes for CSVTATALEAFF.

This clone was counted a single time. The V call is TRBV7-6, the J call TRBJ2-3; 12 bases match TRBD1. Trimming at V came to 5 bases and at J to 6 bases, leaving 6 bases not matched to a gene. CDR3 length equals 15 residues. Germline assignment: CDR1 SGHVS and CDR2 FNYEAQ. The CDR3 reads CASSRSGQGADTQYF. The CDR3 DNA follows: TGTGCCAGCAGCCGATCGGGACAGGGGGCCGATACGCAGTATTTT.

The gene calls are TRBV6-1 and TRBJ2-1; maybe TRBD1 (6 bases). This CDR3 comprises 13 residues. Trimming left V 7 bases short and J 4 bases short, with 11 bases between. Germline V gene lookup returns CDR1 MNHNS and CDR2 SASEGT. The CDR3 coding sequence is TGTGCCAGCACCGGACAGATATACAATGAGCAGTTCTTC. This encodes CASTGQIYNEQFF.

V usage is TRBV7-8 and J usage is TRBJ2-1; 10 bases are a match to TRBD1. The CDR3 length is 16 residues. The germline CDR1 and CDR2 sequences are SGHVS and FQNEAQ. Trimming took 6 bases from V and 2 from J; bases not matched to a gene: 7. CDR3 loop: CASRPQGQGTYNEQFF. CDR3 nucleotides: TGTGCCAGCAGACCCCAGGGACAGGGGACCTACAATGAGCAGTTCTTC.

In DNA, the CDR3 is TGTGCCAGCAGTGACCTCGGCTACGAGCAGTACTTC. Its translation is CASSDLGYEQYF. The rearrangement uses TRBV25-1 and TRBJ2-7; D is unclear. CDR1 and CDR2 from the germline V gene are MGHDK and SYGVNS. V was pared by 3 bases and J by 3 bases, with 6 bases between. The CDR3 has 12 residues.

The CDR3 spells CASSLWAGGNQETQYF. CDR3 DNA: TGCGCCAGCAGCTTATGGGCAGGGGGAAACCAAGAGACCCAGTACTTC. The chain couples TRBV5-1 to TRBJ2-5; 7 bases line up with TRBD1. This CDR3 is built from 16 residues. With V trimmed by 2 bases and J by 0 bases, 7 bases remained unmatched. Per the germline V gene, CDR1 is SGHRS and CDR2 is YFSETQ.

V is TRBV27 and J is TRBJ2-3, with a possible D match to TRBD2 (6 bases). V was shortened by 6 bases and J by 8 bases, with 18 bases between the two germline ends. This CDR3 has 14 amino acids. From germline, CDR1 is MNHEY and CDR2 SMNVEV (reference sequence). The CDR3 here is CASSQSSARGTQYF. Written as DNA, the CDR3 is TGTGCCAGCAGCCAATCCTCCGCGCGGGGTACGCAGTATTTT.

This clone has just a few counts. The rearrangement links TRBV7-9 to TRBJ2-3; no firm D call. The CDR3 runs 12 residues. The V gene lost 4 bases and the J gene lost 3 bases, with 5 bases spanning the gap. Germline lookup yields CDR1 SEHNR and CDR2 FQNEAQ (reference sequence). The CDR3 sequence is CASSSVTDTQYF. The CDR3 DNA follows: TGTGCCAGCAGCTCCGTAACAGATACGCAGTATTTT.